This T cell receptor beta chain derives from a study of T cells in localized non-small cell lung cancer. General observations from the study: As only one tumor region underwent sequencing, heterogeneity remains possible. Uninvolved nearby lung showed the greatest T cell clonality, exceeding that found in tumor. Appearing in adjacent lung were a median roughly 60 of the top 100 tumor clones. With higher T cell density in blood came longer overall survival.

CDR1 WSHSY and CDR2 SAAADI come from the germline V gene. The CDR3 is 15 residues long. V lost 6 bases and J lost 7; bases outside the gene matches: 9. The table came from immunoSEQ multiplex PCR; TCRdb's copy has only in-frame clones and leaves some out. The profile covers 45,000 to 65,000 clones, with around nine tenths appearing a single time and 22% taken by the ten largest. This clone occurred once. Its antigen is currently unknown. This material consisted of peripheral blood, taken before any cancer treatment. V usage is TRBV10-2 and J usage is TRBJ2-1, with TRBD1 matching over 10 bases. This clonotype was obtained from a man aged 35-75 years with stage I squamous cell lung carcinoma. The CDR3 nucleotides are TGCGCCAGCAGCTCCGGGACAGGGGCAAGGAATGAGCAGTTCTTC. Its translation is CASSSGTGARNEQFF.